This TCR beta chain originates from a study of CD8 T cells in ankylosing spondylitis. Study results and caveats: What seemed typical of ankylosing spondylitis blood was a TCR beta motif built from several highly homologous variants. Some motif variants had been reported before (in reactive arthritis synovial fluid and blood). The authors reported significant enrichment of disease-linked clones in matched ankylosing spondylitis synovial fluid.

This clonotype was observed at least ten times. Its antigen is still unknown. Germline V CDR1 and CDR2: SGHTA, FQGTGA. Trimming pared 0 bases from V and 0 bases from J, leaving 8 bases between. The CDR3 contains 15 residues. TCRdb ran MiXCR on the 5' RACE reads and lists one entry per CDR3 protein. This sample carries 200,000 to 250,000 distinct CDR3 sequences, about 7% of them seen once, and the ten largest clones take approximately 15%. This chain connects TRBV7-3 to TRBJ1-1, with a possible D match to TRBD1 (5 bases). This clonotype was sampled from a male donor with ankylosing spondylitis. What was sequenced was blood, either unsorted or a sorted T cell fraction (not recorded which). For the CDR3, the DNA is TGTGCCAGCAGCTTAACCGGGGGAATGAACACTGAAGCTTTCTTT. This gives the protein CASSLTGGMNTEAFF.